Listed here is a single TCR beta chain. Sequencing used immunoSEQ multiplex PCR; TCRdb keeps in-frame clones, though not all of them. Of about 450,000 clones listed, about 76% are singletons. This sample stems from a study of shared clonotypes between healthy human individuals. Looked up from germline, CDR1 is KGHSH and CDR2 is LQKENI. CDR3 size: 13 residues. Trimming cost V 3 bases and J 16 bases, with 19 bases left between them. The chain combines TRBV18 with TRBJ2-1; either TRBD1 or TRBD2 may fit D (5 bases each). Sequenced input: PBMCs. The sequence derives from a middle-aged woman in good health. Some clones in this sample may be carry-over from other donors' samples. CDR3 amino acids: CASSPFSGEGDFF. In DNA, the CDR3 is TGTGCCAGCTCACCTTTTTCTGGGGAAGGGGACTTCTTC.